The clone carrying this T cell receptor (beta chain) was seen a few times. Its antigen is still unknown. The data originate from a study of T cells after yellow fever vaccination. As TCR cDNA was made by 5'RACE template switching, a universal primer site and UMIs were added. TCRdb independently ran MiXCR on the 5' RACE reads; one entry per CDR3 protein. The sample carries over 300,000 distinct CDR3 sequences, more than 3% recorded once. Germline V gives CDR1 MNHNS, CDR2 SASEGT. Trimming took off 3 bases at V and 4 bases at J, with 9 bases between the two ends. This CDR3 has 14 amino acids. Study observations and caveats: The CD4 compartment and the CD8 compartment contained a small share of clonotypes in common. Contamination of FACS-sorted repertoires by abundant clonotypes from the bulk population could occur.

The specimen comprised PBMCs, sampled on the day of the yellow fever booster vaccination. The rearrangement uses TRBV6-1 and TRBJ2-2; D is undetermined. The TCR comes from a man aged 18 to 30 who received the YFV17D yellow fever vaccine. Written as DNA, the CDR3 is TGTGCCAGCAGTGAGTTGCACCGCACCGGGGAGCTGTTTTTT. It codes for CASSELHRTGELFF.